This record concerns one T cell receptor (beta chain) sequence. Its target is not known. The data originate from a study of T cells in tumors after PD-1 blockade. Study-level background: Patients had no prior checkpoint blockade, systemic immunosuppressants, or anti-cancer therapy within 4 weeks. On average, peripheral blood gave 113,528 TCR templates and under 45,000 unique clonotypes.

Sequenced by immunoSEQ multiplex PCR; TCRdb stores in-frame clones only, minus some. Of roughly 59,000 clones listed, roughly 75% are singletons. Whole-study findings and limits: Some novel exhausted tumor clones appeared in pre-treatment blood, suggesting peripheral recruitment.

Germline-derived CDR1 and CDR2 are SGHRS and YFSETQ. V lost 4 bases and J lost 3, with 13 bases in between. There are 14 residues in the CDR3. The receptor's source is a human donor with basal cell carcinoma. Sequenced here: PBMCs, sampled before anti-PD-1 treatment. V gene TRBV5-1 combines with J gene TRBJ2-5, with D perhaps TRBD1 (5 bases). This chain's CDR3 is CASSQAQVKETQYF. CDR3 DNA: TGCGCCAGCAGCCAAGCACAGGTAAAAGAGACCCAGTACTTC.